Shown below are 16 T cell receptor beta chains from a single sample sequenced in a study of CD8 T cells in ankylosing spondylitis. Study-wide points: In ankylosing spondylitis blood, a motif of seven to nine highly homologous TCR beta variants appeared characteristic.

The antigens these receptors bind are not known. TCRdb re-derived calls from the 5' RACE reads in MiXCR, one entry per CDR3 protein. The table lists hundreds of thousands of distinct CDR3 sequences, about 25% of them singletons, with about 0.9% in the top ten. Sequenced: blood, either unsorted or a sorted T cell fraction (not recorded which). These receptors were obtained from a male donor with ankylosing spondylitis.

This chain links TRBV7-6 with TRBJ1-1; no reliable D call. The CDR3 contains 14 residues. From germline, CDR1 is SGHVS and CDR2 FNYEAQ. V was cut by 5 bases and J by 2 bases, with 12 bases left in between. CDR3 nucleotides: TGTGCCAGCAGCCCCCAACCGAGAAACACTGAAGCTTTCTTT. Protein: CASSPQPRNTEAFF. The full variable domain, completed using reference TRBV7-6 and TRBJ1-1, is GAGVSQSPRYKVTKRGQDVALRCDPISGHVSLYWYRQALGQGPEFLTYFNYEAQQDKSGLPNDRFSAERPEGSISTLTIQRTEQRDSAMYRCASSPQPRNTEAFFGQGTRLTVV.

The sample holds a few counts of this clonotype. The V gene is TRBV12-3 or TRBV12-4, the J gene TRBJ2-4; D gene ambiguous. Trimming removed 6 bases from V and 8 bases from J, with 11 bases in between. The CDR3 contains 12 residues. The CDR3 DNA sequence: TGTGCCAGCAGACCAGGTGGGGACATTCAGTACTTC. Translating it yields CASRPGGDIQYF.

This chain joins TRBV27 and TRBJ1-2, with D hard to call. CDR1 and CDR2 (germline): MNHEY, SMNVEV (reference sequence). CDR3 length: 11 residues. The ends were cut back, 0 bases at V and 12 bases at J, with 8 bases in the middle. The CDR3: CASSLSGLHTF. The DNA of the CDR3 is TGTGCCAGCAGTTTATCAGGCCTGCACACCTTC.

This clonotype was counted a few times. J is TRBJ1-1 and V is TRBV3-1, with D unresolved. Germline V gene sequence: CDR1 LGHDT, CDR2 YNNKEL (reference sequence). The germline V and J ends were trimmed by 6 bases and 9 bases, with 17 bases remaining between them. This CDR3 region has 13 residues. The CDR3 loop reads CASRAPGAGKAFF. In DNA form, the CDR3 reads TGTGCCAGCAGGGCTCCGGGAGCAGGAAAAGCTTTCTTT.

The rearrangement joins TRBV7-9 to TRBJ1-4, with D perhaps TRBD1 (5 bases). The germline V and J ends were trimmed by 6 bases and 8 bases, with 13 bases remaining between them. The CDR3 length is 13 residues. CDR1 is SEHNR, CDR2 FQNEAQ, per germline (reference sequence). The CDR3 DNA sequence: TGTGCCAGCAGTCGTTCCGGGGACGAAAAACTGTTTTTT. Protein product: CASSRSGDEKLFF. The entire variable domain, with the rest obtained from reference TRBV7-9 and TRBJ1-4, is as follows: DTGVSQNPRHKITKRGQNVTFRCDPISEHNRLYWYRQTLGQGPEFLTYFQNEAQLEKSRLLSDRFSAERPKGSFSTLEIQRTEQGDSAMYLCASSRSGDEKLFFGSGTQLSVL.

V usage is TRBV20-1 and J usage is TRBJ2-3; either TRBD1 or TRBD2 may fit D (5 bases each). The germline gives CDR1 DFQATT, CDR2 SNEGSKA (reference sequence). V shed 5 bases and J shed 0 bases, with 18 bases lying between them. The CDR3 is made up of 16 amino acids. The chain's CDR3 is CSAWSSGDPSTDTQYF. The CDR3 DNA reads as TGCAGTGCTTGGAGCTCTGGGGACCCCAGCACAGATACGCAGTATTTT.

This clonotype was observed a handful of times. The genes are TRBV24-1 and TRBJ2-3, with 10 bases fitting TRBD1. The CDR3 spans 15 residues. Germline lookup yields CDR1 KGHDR and CDR2 SFDVKD. V gave up 5 bases and J gave up 4 bases; unmatched junction bases: 5. The CDR3, as DNA: TGTGCCACCAGTGCCAAGGACAGGGGGGCAGATACGCAGTATTTT. This gives the protein CATSAKDRGADTQYF.

This chain links TRBV20-1 with TRBJ2-1; TRBD2 agrees at 7 bases. The V gene's germline CDR1 is DFQATT and CDR2 SNEGSKA (reference sequence). With V trimmed by 5 bases and J by 0 bases, 7 bases remained unmatched. This CDR3 is built from 15 residues. The CDR3, as DNA: TGCAGTGCTCCGGTCGGCGGGAGCTCCTACAATGAGCAGTTCTTC. Protein sequence: CSAPVGGSSYNEQFF.

Of note for this clonotype: A read error is possible here, since a much larger clone lies one base away. The J gene is TRBJ1-1, the V gene TRBV11-2, with D hard to call. The CDR3 runs to 13 residues. Germline CDR1 and CDR2: SGHAT and FQNNGV. The V end lost 2 bases, the J end lost 1 base, and 5 bases lay between the germline ends. The CDR3: CASSLHRNTEAFF. CDR3 nucleotide sequence: TGTGCCAGCAGCTTACACAGGAACACTGAAGCTTTCTTT.

The DNA of the CDR3 is TGCAGCGTTGCAACCCTAGCTGGGGAGCCCTACGAGCAGTACTTC. The encoded protein is CSVATLAGEPYEQYF. The rearrangement joins TRBV29-1 to TRBJ2-7, with D perhaps TRBD2 (5 bases). V was shortened by 4 bases and J by 2 bases, with 18 bases between the two germline ends. This CDR3 is 15 amino acids long. Germline lookup yields CDR1 SQVTM and CDR2 ANQGSEA.

This chain joins TRBV20-1 and TRBJ2-3, with D hard to call. V dropped 3 bases and J dropped 6 bases, with 10 bases sitting between them. CDR3 size: 12 residues. Per germline, CDR1 DFQATT and CDR2 SNEGSKA (reference sequence). Written as DNA, the CDR3 is TGCAGTGCTAGGGCCACAGTCGATACGCAGTATTTT. This translates into CSARATVDTQYF.

This clonotype appeared a few times. This chain uses TRBV12-3 or TRBV12-4 with TRBJ1-6; D unresolved. The CDR3 is 14 residues long. V was trimmed by 1 base and J by 7 bases, leaving 8 bases between them. CDR3 sequence reads: CASSLVVGNSPLHF. CDR3 sequence (DNA): TGTGCCAGCAGTTTAGTTGTTGGGAATTCACCCCTCCACTTT.

This clonotype has ten or more counts. V and J are TRBV7-2 and TRBJ2-7, with 9 positions matching TRBD2. With V trimmed by 1 base and J by 5 bases, 9 bases remained unmatched. The CDR3 has 16 amino acids. CDR1 is SGHTA and CDR2 is FQGNSA in the germline V gene. The CDR3 protein is CASSLVAGEGSHEQYF. DNA of the CDR3: TGTGCCAGCAGCTTAGTAGCGGGAGAAGGTAGCCACGAGCAGTACTTC.

This clonotype has only a few counts. The genes are TRBV6-6 and TRBJ2-4; unclear D gene. The ends were cut back, 3 bases at V and 10 bases at J, with 7 bases in the middle. This CDR3 contains 11 residues. The germline gives CDR1 MNHNY, CDR2 SVGAGI (reference sequence). CDR3 sequence (DNA): TGTGCCAGCAGTTATTCGTCAATTCAGTACTTC. Its protein is CASSYSSIQYF.

V gene TRBV12-3 or TRBV12-4 combines with J gene TRBJ2-7; tentative D call: TRBD1 (5 bases). CDR3 size: 14 residues. V lost 6 bases, J lost 6 bases, and 18 bases lay in between. The CDR3 nucleotides are TGTGCCAGCAGCCCCGGGCTAAGGGGCCTCGAGCAGTACGTC. Translating gives CASSPGLRGLEQYV.

The chain uses TRBV20-1 and TRBJ2-7; 8 bases line up with TRBD2. This CDR3 region has 15 residues. Germline assignment: CDR1 DFQATT and CDR2 SNEGSKA (reference sequence). V lost 3 bases and J lost 2; bases outside the gene matches: 9. CDR3 nucleotide sequence: TGCAGTGCTAGGAGGTTCACGGGAGGGGCCTACGAGCAGTACTTC. It specifies CSARRFTGGAYEQYF.